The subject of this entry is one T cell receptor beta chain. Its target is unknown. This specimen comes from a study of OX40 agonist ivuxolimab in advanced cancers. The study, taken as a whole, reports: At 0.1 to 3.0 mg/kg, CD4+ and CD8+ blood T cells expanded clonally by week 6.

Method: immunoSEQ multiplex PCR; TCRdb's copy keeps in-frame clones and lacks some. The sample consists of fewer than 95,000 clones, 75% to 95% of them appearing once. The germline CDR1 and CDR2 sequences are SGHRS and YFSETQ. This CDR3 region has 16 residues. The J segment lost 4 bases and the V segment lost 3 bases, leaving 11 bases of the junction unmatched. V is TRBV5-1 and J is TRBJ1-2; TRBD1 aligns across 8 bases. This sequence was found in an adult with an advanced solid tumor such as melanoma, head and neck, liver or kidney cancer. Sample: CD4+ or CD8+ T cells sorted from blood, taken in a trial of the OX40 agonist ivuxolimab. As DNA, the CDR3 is TGCGCCAGCAGCTCCTCCTCCGGACAGGGAACCTATGGCTACACCTTC. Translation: CASSSSSGQGTYGYTF.